This T cell receptor beta chain was identified during a study of control samples from healthy donors and cancer patients. The protocol was immunoSEQ multiplex PCR, while the TCRdb copy is restricted to in-frame clones and leaves out a portion. This repertoire includes roughly 190,000 clones. The CDR3 loop spans 11 amino acids. Germline loops: CDR1 MGHDK, CDR2 SYGVNS. V lost 6 bases to trimming and J lost 5 bases, with 7 bases between them. The sample comprised blood. This sequence joins TRBV25-1 and TRBJ1-2, with D hard to call. The sequence derives from a woman in her thirties in good health. The CDR3 DNA reads TGTGCCAGCAGCTCGGGGTATGGCTACACCTTC. Its protein is CASSSGYGYTF.